Each of the 28 T cell receptor beta chains below was sequenced from the same sample in a study of T-cell memory formation after mild COVID-19. Each CDR3 protein gets one entry after TCRdb re-called the 5' RACE reads with MiXCR. This sample has about 140,000 distinct CDR3 sequences, with roughly 15% found just once. Sequencing was carried out using PBMCs or a T cell subset sorted from them (not recorded which). The receptors originated from an adult woman who had mild COVID-19 (a few samples of this study predate the infection). Cell type and time point are not known.

V is TRBV6-2 or TRBV6-3 and J is TRBJ1-1, with D possibly being TRBD1 (5 bases). Germline CDR1 and CDR2: MNHEY and SVGEGT. The CDR3 has 15 amino acids. V dropped 4 bases and J dropped 5 bases, with 17 bases sitting between them. The CDR3 DNA is TGTGCCAGCAGTTTTTCAGTGGGGGAAGGAACTGAAGCTTTCTTT. It translates to CASSFSVGEGTEAFF.

This clonotype has a handful of counts. The chain joins TRBV7-9 to TRBJ2-2, with 7 bases that match TRBD1. From germline, CDR1 is SEHNR and CDR2 FQNEAQ (reference sequence). V trimming: 5 bases; J trimming: 4 bases; junction bases outside the gene matches: 7. The CDR3 has 15 residues. The CDR3 nucleotides read TGTGCCAGCAGCCGTGGGACAGAGATCACCGGGGAGCTGTTTTTT. This codes for CASSRGTEITGELFF.

A few counts support this clonotype. CDR3 region: CASRPGLAGFYEQYF. Written as DNA, the CDR3 is TGTGCCAGCAGACCCGGACTAGCGGGATTCTACGAGCAGTACTTC. The chain couples TRBV6-2 or TRBV6-3 to TRBJ2-7; TRBD2 matches at 12 bases. After removal of 6 bases from V and 3 bases from J, the junction contained 6 bases not matched to a gene. The germline V gene encodes CDR1 MNHEY and CDR2 SVGEGT. The CDR3 runs 15 residues.

At least ten counts were recorded for this clonotype. In DNA form, the CDR3 reads TGTGCCAGCAGCAGACCGGGACAGGGGACCACTGAAGCTTTCTTT. It is translated as CASSRPGQGTTEAFF. The chain carries TRBV12-3 or TRBV12-4 and TRBJ1-1; 10 bases align to TRBD1. CDR3 size: 15 residues. J lost 4 bases, V lost 6 bases, and 8 bases had no gene match.

This clonotype has only a few counts. This chain joins TRBV19 and TRBJ1-2, with D possibly matching TRBD1 (5 bases). From germline, CDR1 is LNHDA and CDR2 SQIVND (reference sequence). V lost 6 bases, J lost 0 bases, and 14 bases lay in between. The CDR3 is made up of 15 amino acids. The CDR3 sequence: CASSDPWGANYGYTF. The CDR3 bases are TGTGCCAGTAGCGACCCGTGGGGGGCTAACTATGGCTACACCTTC.

In its sample, this clonotype was seen a few times. This rearrangement joins TRBV29-1 to TRBJ2-6; 9 bases agree with TRBD1. The germline gives CDR1 SQVTM, CDR2 ANQGSEA. V was pared by 4 bases and J by 2 bases, with 3 bases of the junction left unmatched. The CDR3 has 15 residues. In DNA form, the CDR3 reads TGCAGCGTTGGCACAGGGGGCCCTGGGGCCAACGTCCTGACTTTC. Its protein product is CSVGTGGPGANVLTF.

This clonotype was found many times. The CDR3 DNA follows: TGTGCCAGCAGTCCCGGACCGGGACTCGGCGTCCATGAGCAGTTCTTC. Protein: CASSPGPGLGVHEQFF. This chain uses TRBV27 with TRBJ2-1; maybe TRBD2 (6 bases). This CDR3 comprises 16 residues. Between the trimmed V and J ends, which lost 5 bases and 8 bases, there was a span of 22 bases. Germline V gene lookup returns CDR1 MNHEY and CDR2 SMNVEV (reference sequence).

This clonotype was counted between two and nine times. This chain links TRBV12-3 or TRBV12-4 with TRBJ1-1; D possibly corresponds to TRBD1 (5 bases). The CDR3 totals 16 residues. Trimming cost V 1 base and J 2 bases, with 14 bases left between them. CDR3 bases: TGTGCCAGCAGTTTAGTCGCGGGGGGAGGTAACACTGAAGCTTTCTTT. It specifies CASSLVAGGGNTEAFF.

This clonotype has only a few counts. The chain carries TRBV10-3 and TRBJ2-1; D remains unclear. This CDR3 comprises 15 residues. Germline CDR1 is ENHRY and CDR2 is SYGVKD. Trimming stripped 8 bases from V and 0 bases from J, with 14 bases between. This chain's CDR3 is CAISAGSSSYNEQFF. DNA for the CDR3: TGTGCCATCTCGGCCGGATCGAGCTCCTACAATGAGCAGTTCTTC.

This clonotype was seen only a few times. The chain couples TRBV20-1 to TRBJ1-1, with D unclear. CDR1 and CDR2 (germline): DFQATT, SNEGSKA (reference sequence). This CDR3 contains 14 residues. V lost 1 base to trimming and J lost 1 base, with 10 bases between them. The CDR3 region is CSARGRKGNTEAFF. For the CDR3, the DNA is TGCAGTGCTAGAGGCCGTAAAGGGAACACTGAAGCTTTCTTT.

This chain connects TRBV7-9 to TRBJ2-1, with 10 bases matching TRBD2. J was trimmed by 10 bases and V by 4 bases; bases with no gene match: 7. The CDR3 extends over 14 amino acids. From germline, CDR1 is SEHNR and CDR2 FQNEAQ (reference sequence). The CDR3 region has the DNA TGTGCCAGCAGCTGGACTAGCGGAGCCTCAGAGCAGTTCTTC. Its translation: CASSWTSGASEQFF. The variable domain in full, with the rest retrieved from reference TRBV7-9 and TRBJ2-1, is DTGVSQNPRHKITKRGQNVTFRCDPISEHNRLYWYRQTLGQGPEFLTYFQNEAQLEKSRLLSDRFSAERPKGSFSTLEIQRTEQGDSAMYLCASSWTSGASEQFFGPGTRLTVL.

This clonotype was detected ten times or more. The chain couples TRBV5-1 to TRBJ2-2, with D uncertain. CDR1 is SGHRS and CDR2 is YFSETQ in the germline V gene. The V end was cut by 4 bases, the J end by 3 bases, with 7 bases between. The CDR3 has 13 residues. The CDR3 sequence: CASSVGDTGELFF. CDR3 DNA sequence: TGCGCCAGCAGCGTAGGAGACACCGGGGAGCTGTTTTTT.

This clonotype was seen a handful of times. The chain is built from TRBV20-1 and TRBJ2-5; D is unresolved. V was cut by 2 bases and J by 4 bases, with 8 bases left in between. This CDR3 is built from 12 residues. From germline, CDR1 is DFQATT and CDR2 SNEGSKA (reference sequence). This CDR3 reads CSARQWGETQYF. The CDR3 DNA reads TGCAGTGCTAGACAGTGGGGAGAGACCCAGTACTTC.

J is TRBJ1-5 and V is TRBV7-2; TRBD1 might be the D (5 bases). Germline CDR1 is SGHTA and CDR2 is FQGNSA. The CDR3 runs to 14 residues. The V end was cut by 3 bases, the J end by 0 bases, with 6 bases between. The CDR3 DNA follows: TGTGCCAGCAGCTTGACAGATAGCAATCAGCCCCAGCATTTT. As protein: CASSLTDSNQPQHF. Full variable domain (remainder filled in from reference TRBV7-2 and TRBJ1-5): GAGVSQSPSNKVTEKGKDVELRCDPISGHTALYWYRQSLGQGLEFLIYFQGNSAPDKSGLPSDRFSAERTGGSVSTLTIQRTQQEDSAVYLCASSLTDSNQPQHFGDGTRLSIL.

This clonotype was counted many times. The chain is built from TRBV20-1 and TRBJ2-5, with D possibly called TRBD1 or TRBD2 (6 bases each). Per germline, CDR1 DFQATT and CDR2 SNEGSKA (reference sequence). The length of the CDR3 is 12 residues. Trimming pared 3 bases from V and 4 bases from J, leaving 9 bases between. CDR3 region: CSASGGRETQYF. Here the CDR3 DNA reads TGCAGTGCTAGCGGGGGCCGAGAGACCCAGTACTTC.

This clonotype was detected a few times. V is TRBV27 and J is TRBJ1-1; the match to TRBD1 covers 7 bases. CDR3 length: 14 amino acids. The J segment lost 5 bases and the V segment lost 5 bases, leaving 8 bases of the junction unmatched. CDR1 is MNHEY, CDR2 SMNVEV, per germline (reference sequence). CDR3 sequence reads: CASSRTTGWTEAFF. The CDR3 DNA reads TGTGCCAGCAGTCGGACGACAGGGTGGACTGAAGCTTTCTTT.

This clonotype was recorded a few times. The V gene is TRBV4-1, the J gene TRBJ2-2, with a possible D match to TRBD1 (6 bases). CDR3 length equals 15 residues. Between the trimmed V and J ends, which lost 9 bases and 0 bases, there was a span of 14 bases. The germline V gene encodes CDR1 MGHRA and CDR2 YSYEKL. The CDR3 reads CASSLGGSNTGELFF. CDR3 DNA: TGCGCCAGTTCGTTAGGGGGATCGAACACCGGGGAGCTGTTTTTT.

V is TRBV4-1 and J is TRBJ2-2; 9 nucleotides agree with TRBD2. There are 18 residues in the CDR3. In germline, CDR1 is MGHRA, CDR2 YSYEKL. V shed 6 bases and J 7 bases; nucleotides not matched to a gene: 18. DNA of the CDR3: TGCGCCAGCAGTATAACCCCTCGCGCGGGGGGGCCGATCGGGGAGCTGTTTTTT. It translates to CASSITPRAGGPIGELFF.

The CDR3 coding sequence is TGTGCCAGCAGACTCCACAGGGGGCTTAGCTATGGCTACACCTTC. Its protein product is CASRLHRGLSYGYTF. The J gene is TRBJ1-2, the V gene TRBV6-5, with TRBD1 matching 9 bases. The CDR3 has 15 residues. Germline lookup yields CDR1 MNHEY and CDR2 SVGAGI. The ends lost 6 bases at V and 4 bases at J; junction bases unmatched: 9.

The V gene is TRBV20-1, the J gene TRBJ2-1, with a possible D match to TRBD2 (6 bases). The CDR3 contains 13 residues. Looked up from germline, CDR1 is DFQATT and CDR2 is SNEGSKA (reference sequence). V lost 5 bases, J lost 4 bases, and 12 bases lay in between. The CDR3 coding sequence is TGCAGTGCTTTAGCCGGGACTTACAATGAGCAGTTCTTC. Protein: CSALAGTYNEQFF.

This clonotype was counted only a few times. The J gene is TRBJ2-1, the V gene TRBV12-3 or TRBV12-4, with D possibly being TRBD1 (6 bases). V was clipped by 6 bases and J by 6 bases, with 15 bases between them. This CDR3 comprises 14 residues. The CDR3 protein is CASSRDKSGNEQFF. The CDR3 DNA reads as TGTGCCAGCAGCAGGGACAAGAGCGGCAATGAGCAGTTCTTC.

DNA for the CDR3: TGTGCCAGCAGCTTAAAACAGTGGGGACTAGCGAGTTCGGATGAGCAGTTCTTC. As protein: CASSLKQWGLASSDEQFF. The chain joins TRBV7-2 to TRBJ2-1; 10 bases map to TRBD2. With V trimmed by 2 bases and J by 8 bases, 15 bases remained unmatched. Germline assignment: CDR1 SGHTA and CDR2 FQGNSA. The CDR3 sequence is 18 residues long.

This chain connects TRBV5-6 to TRBJ2-6; 9 bases line up with TRBD1. The ends lost 3 bases at V and 3 bases at J; junction bases unmatched: 25. Germline loops: CDR1 SGHDT, CDR2 YYEEEE. This CDR3 has 23 amino acids. CDR3 sequence reads: CASSSWWYLSGQGTQGGANVLTF. In DNA, the CDR3 is TGTGCCAGCAGCTCCTGGTGGTATCTATCGGGACAGGGTACCCAAGGTGGGGCCAACGTCCTGACTTTC.

V gene TRBV6-6 combines with J gene TRBJ1-1, with D possibly being TRBD1 (5 bases). V dropped 4 bases and J dropped 4 bases, with 16 bases sitting between them. Germline-derived CDR1 and CDR2 are MNHNY and SVGAGI (reference sequence). The CDR3 is made up of 15 amino acids. DNA for the CDR3: TGTGCCAGCAGTTCAACAGGTCGCAAGGGCACTGAAGCTTTCTTT. Translated, it gives CASSSTGRKGTEAFF.

The chain links TRBV20-1 to TRBJ1-1, with a weak D call TRBD1 (5 bases). Germline V gene sequence: CDR1 DFQATT, CDR2 SNEGSKA (reference sequence). V was trimmed by 5 bases and J by 0 bases, leaving 13 bases between them. The CDR3 has 14 residues. CDR3 sequence (DNA): TGCAGTGCTGGAAGAGGGGCCGTGAACACTGAAGCTTTCTTT. This translates into CSAGRGAVNTEAFF.

The chain joins TRBV29-1 to TRBJ2-3; D is undetermined. Germline CDR1 SQVTM, CDR2 ANQGSEA. V was clipped by 3 bases and J by 6 bases, with 13 bases between them. The CDR3 spans 13 residues. The CDR3 region has the DNA TGCAGCGTTGATCGAGGTTTCCTGGATACGCAGTATTTT. Its protein is CSVDRGFLDTQYF.

The chain employs TRBV9 and TRBJ2-7; TRBD2 matches at 11 bases. J gave up 2 bases and V 3 bases, and 1 base lay outside the gene matches. CDR1 is SGDLS and CDR2 is YYNGEE in the germline V gene. This CDR3 is built from 14 residues. CDR3 amino acids: CASSATSGTYEQYF. CDR3 bases: TGTGCCAGCAGCGCGACTAGCGGGACCTACGAGCAGTACTTC. The full variable domain, its missing parts supplied by reference TRBV9 and TRBJ2-7, is DSGVTQTPKHLITATGQRVTLRCSPRSGDLSVYWYQQSLDQGLQFLIQYYNGEERAKGNILERFSAQQFPDLHSELNLSSLELGDSALYFCASSATSGTYEQYFGPGTRLTVT.

This sequence joins TRBV9 and TRBJ2-3, with 8 nucleotides matching TRBD1. CDR1 SGDLS and CDR2 YYNGEE come from the germline V gene. CDR3 length: 15 amino acids. V dropped 0 bases and J dropped 4; count of bases not matched to a gene: 4. The CDR3 nucleotides are TGTGCCAGCAGCGTAGGGACAGGGATTGCAGATACGCAGTATTTT. Translation: CASSVGTGIADTQYF.